These 30 T cell receptor beta chains were all obtained from the same sample, sequenced in a study of human T cells and chemical hapten exposure. TCRdb itself ran the RACE reads through MiXCR, one entry per CDR3 protein. The sample carries under 450,000 distinct CDR3 sequences, roughly 4.8% recorded once. The time point was: patch test 1, 2 weeks after DPC sensitization. Treatment here: therapeutic diphenylcyclopropenone sensitization with weekly scalp DPC. Specimen: whole blood, collected in connection with sensitization to the hapten diphenylcyclopropenone (DPC). All receptors derive from a woman aged 45-65 years with alopecia areata. Some clones in this sample may be carry-over from other donors' samples.

The genes are TRBV28 and TRBJ2-5; D might be TRBD1 (6 bases). Trimming removed 4 bases at V and 1 base at J, with 13 bases between. There are 15 residues in the CDR3. Looked up from germline, CDR1 is MDHEN and CDR2 is SYDVKM. CDR3 region: CASSSKGHSQETQYF. The CDR3 DNA sequence: TGTGCCAGCAGTTCAAAGGGACACTCCCAAGAGACCCAGTACTTC.

J is TRBJ2-7 and V is TRBV28; D not certain. This CDR3 has 13 residues. The V and J ends lost 3 bases and 1 base respectively, with 7 bases between them. The germline gives CDR1 MDHEN, CDR2 SYDVKM. The CDR3 protein is CASSLQRSYEQYF. CDR3 bases: TGTGCCAGCAGTTTGCAACGGTCCTACGAGCAGTACTTC.

The table lists this clonotype with many counts. The J gene is TRBJ2-1, the V gene TRBV5-4; D may be TRBD2 (7 bases). Trimming cost V 5 bases and J 5 bases, with 20 bases left between them. Germline assignment: CDR1 SGHNT and CDR2 YYREEE (reference sequence). This CDR3 has 16 residues. The CDR3 region is CASSLLLAGAHNEQFF. In DNA form, the CDR3 reads TGTGCCAGCAGTTTGCTATTGGCGGGGGCGCACAATGAGCAGTTCTTC.

This clonotype appeared a few times. V is TRBV7-3 and J is TRBJ1-5; D unresolved. The CDR3 has 13 amino acids. Trimming removed 3 bases at V and 3 bases at J, with 6 bases between. The V gene's germline CDR1 is SGHTA and CDR2 FQGTGA. In DNA form, the CDR3 reads TGTGCCAGCAGCTTTGACCCCAATCAGCCCCAGCATTTT. Its translation is CASSFDPNQPQHF.

This clonotype was counted only a few times. J is TRBJ1-6 and V is TRBV28; D unclear. Germline V gives CDR1 MDHEN, CDR2 SYDVKM. The CDR3 has 13 amino acids. Trimming shortened V by 8 bases and J by 5 bases, and 10 bases separated the two germline ends. The CDR3 reads CASWMWNNSPLHF. The DNA for the CDR3 is TGTGCCAGCTGGATGTGGAATAATTCACCCCTCCACTTT.

The gene calls are TRBV7-2 and TRBJ2-3; D assignment may be TRBD1 or TRBD2 (6 bases each). Germline assignment: CDR1 SGHTA and CDR2 FQGNSA. The CDR3 length is 14 residues. Deletions cut 6 bases from V and 4 bases from J, with 14 bases between. The CDR3: CASRPGGWSDTQYF. The CDR3 DNA reads as TGTGCCAGCAGACCCGGGGGCTGGTCAGATACGCAGTATTTT.

The rearrangement uses TRBV6-2 or TRBV6-3 and TRBJ2-1, with TRBD2 identical over 14 bases. The CDR3 runs to 17 residues. Trimming took 2 bases from V and 3 from J; bases not matched to a gene: 3. Germline V gene lookup returns CDR1 MNHEY and CDR2 SVGEGT. The CDR3 loop is CASSYRLAGGFYNEQFF. The CDR3 nucleotides read TGTGCCAGCAGTTACCGACTAGCGGGAGGGTTCTACAATGAGCAGTTCTTC.

This clonotype occurred a few times. The chain recombines TRBV5-1 with TRBJ2-3; D uncertain. The length of the CDR3 is 16 residues. In germline, CDR1 is SGHRS, CDR2 YFSETQ. V lost 0 bases and J lost 5, with 16 bases in between. In DNA form, the CDR3 reads TGCGCCAGCAGCTTGGACCGAGGCAGGAAGAAAGATACGCAGTATTTT. It specifies CASSLDRGRKKDTQYF.

This clonotype was seen only a few times. This sequence joins TRBV7-9 and TRBJ2-3; D call uncertain. The germline V gene has CDR1 SEHNR and CDR2 FQNEAQ (reference sequence). The CDR3 is made up of 14 amino acids. Trimming took 3 bases from V and 0 from J, leaving 7 bases between them. The CDR3 loop reads CASSLYGSTDTQYF. The CDR3 DNA sequence: TGTGCCAGCAGCTTGTACGGAAGCACAGATACGCAGTATTTT.

DNA for the CDR3: TGTGCCAGCAGACTCCGGGGACAAGAGACCCAGTACTTC. Protein: CASRLRGQETQYF. The gene calls are TRBV3-1 and TRBJ2-5; a weak D match, TRBD2 (5 bases). Trimming removed 6 bases from V and 2 bases from J, with 10 bases in between. Per the germline V gene, CDR1 is LGHDT and CDR2 is YNNKEL (reference sequence). The CDR3 is made up of 13 amino acids.

This clonotype was seen a handful of times. This chain connects TRBV4-1 to TRBJ2-7; 11 bases are a match to TRBD1. After removal of 4 bases from V and 4 bases from J, the junction contained 6 bases not matched to a gene. The germline V gene encodes CDR1 MGHRA and CDR2 YSYEKL. There are 15 residues in the CDR3. DNA of the CDR3: TGCGCCAGCAGCCGGAAGGACAGGGGGCCGTACGAGCAGTACTTC. Translated: CASSRKDRGPYEQYF.

This clonotype was seen a few times. V gene TRBV9 combines with J gene TRBJ2-5; 15 nucleotides line up with TRBD2. Germline V gene data show CDR1 as SGDLS and CDR2 as YYNGEE. The trim removed 4 bases at V and 5 bases at J, leaving 9 bases unmatched. There are 17 residues in the CDR3. The DNA for the CDR3 is TGTGCCAGCAGCCCCGGGACTAGCGGGGGGCCGATTGAGACCCAGTACTTC. Amino acids: CASSPGTSGGPIETQYF.

This sequence joins TRBV20-1 and TRBJ2-1; no reliable D call. This CDR3 spans 13 amino acids. Germline V lookup: CDR1 DFQATT, CDR2 SNEGSKA (reference sequence). Trimming removed 2 bases from V and 1 base from J, with 6 bases in between. The CDR3 bases are TGCAGTGCTAGACCGCCTTCCTACAATGAGCAGTTCTTC. It yields the protein CSARPPSYNEQFF.

This clonotype was recorded at least ten times. This chain links TRBV7-2 with TRBJ2-7; D not resolved. V lost 1 base, J lost 3 bases, and 13 bases lay in between. From germline, CDR1 is SGHTA and CDR2 FQGNSA. The CDR3 spans 15 residues. For the CDR3, the DNA is TGTGCCAGCAGCTTAGGGCCAGGTATCAACTACGAGCAGTACTTC. Its protein product is CASSLGPGINYEQYF.

This clonotype has a handful of counts. CDR3 sequence reads: CASSSKSGGTEAFF. CDR3 DNA: TGTGCCAGCAGCTCTAAGTCGGGAGGCACTGAAGCTTTCTTT. The chain employs TRBV5-6 and TRBJ1-1; D ambiguous. Trimming stripped 3 bases from V and 4 bases from J, with 13 bases between. Germline CDR1 reads SGHDT; CDR2 reads YYEEEE. This CDR3 spans 14 amino acids.

The chain combines TRBV3-1 with TRBJ1-6; weak D call: TRBD1 (6 bases). Trimming pared 2 bases from V and 6 bases from J, leaving 11 bases between. CDR1 and CDR2 from the germline V gene are LGHDT and YNNKEL (reference sequence). The CDR3 is made up of 15 amino acids. CDR3 loop: CASSQRDTFNSPLHF. CDR3 DNA: TGTGCCAGCAGCCAACGGGACACCTTTAATTCACCCCTCCACTTT. The full variable domain, its missing parts supplied by reference TRBV3-1 and TRBJ1-6, is DTAVSQTPKYLVTQMGNDKSIKCEQNLGHDTMYWYKQDSKKFLKIMFSYNNKELIINETVPNRFSPKSPDKAHLNLHINSLELGDSAVYFCASSQRDTFNSPLHFGNGTRLTVT.

The chain employs TRBV10-3 and TRBJ1-1, with no clear D. The V end lost 10 bases, the J end lost 3 bases, and 15 bases lay between the germline ends. This CDR3 is 13 amino acids long. CDR1 ENHRY and CDR2 SYGVKD come from the germline V gene. The CDR3 nucleotides read TGTGCCAGCGCCAGATCTCGGGACACTGAAGCTTTCTTT. Its translation is CASARSRDTEAFF.

The table lists this clonotype with a few counts. The J gene is TRBJ2-5, the V gene TRBV15; a possible D gene is TRBD1 (5 bases). The CDR3 runs to 16 residues. Trimming took off 3 bases at V and 1 base at J, with 15 bases between the two ends. Germline V CDR1 and CDR2: LNHNV, YYDKDF (reference sequence). DNA of the CDR3: TGTGCCACCAGCAGGGCTCGGTCGACAGTCCAAGAGACCCAGTACTTC. This encodes CATSRARSTVQETQYF. Full variable domain (missing parts from reference TRBV15 and TRBJ2-5): DAMVIQNPRYQVTQFGKPVTLSCSQTLNHNVMYWYQQKSSQAPKLLFHYYDKDFNNEADTPDNFQSRRPNTSFCFLDIRSPGLGDTAMYLCATSRARSTVQETQYFGPGTRLLVL.

The gene calls are TRBV28 and TRBJ2-2; no definite D call. CDR3 length: 12 residues. The ends were cut back, 7 bases at V and 1 base at J, with 4 bases in the middle. Germline CDR1 reads MDHEN; CDR2 reads SYDVKM. The CDR3 region is CASNRNTGELFF. The CDR3 DNA follows: TGTGCCAGCAACAGGAACACCGGGGAGCTGTTTTTT. Using reference TRBV28 and TRBJ2-2 for the parts outside the CDR3, the full variable domain is DVKVTQSSRYLVKRTGEKVFLECVQDMDHENMFWYRQDPGLGLRLIYFSYDVKMKEKGDIPEGYSVSREKKERFSLILESASTNQTSMYLCASNRNTGELFFGEGSRLTVL.

This clonotype was observed many times. The J gene is TRBJ2-3, the V gene TRBV12-3 or TRBV12-4; 7 bases line up with TRBD1. The ends lost 6 bases at V and 4 bases at J; junction bases unmatched: 16. This CDR3 has 17 residues. The DNA for the CDR3 is TGTGCCAGCAGCCCCCAGACAGGGATCGATGGCCCAGATACGCAGTATTTT. Protein: CASSPQTGIDGPDTQYF.

This clonotype was seen a handful of times. The chain employs TRBV12-3 or TRBV12-4 and TRBJ2-3; possibly TRBD1 for D (6 bases). Trimming took 0 bases from V and 2 from J, leaving 9 bases between them. This CDR3 region has 15 residues. The CDR3 region is CASSLAGAVTDTQYF. CDR3 DNA: TGTGCCAGCAGTTTAGCGGGGGCCGTCACAGATACGCAGTATTTT.

The gene calls are TRBV30 and TRBJ1-5; 10 bases agree with TRBD1. Trimming removed 3 bases from V and 4 bases from J; junction bases left unmatched: 3. The CDR3 has 14 residues. Germline loops: CDR1 GTSNPN, CDR2 SVGIG (reference sequence). CDR3 nucleotides: TGTGCCTGGAGCCAGGGACAGGGGAATCAGCCCCAGCATTTT. Protein product: CAWSQGQGNQPQHF. Complete variable domain (other parts from reference TRBV30 and TRBJ1-5): SQTIHQWPATLVQPVGSPLSLECTVEGTSNPNLYWYRQAAGRGLQLLFYSVGIGQISSEVPQNLSASRPQDRQFILSSKKLLLSDSGFYLCAWSQGQGNQPQHFGDGTRLSIL.

The chain is built from TRBV6-5 and TRBJ2-7, with TRBD1 matching 8 bases. Germline V gene data show CDR1 as MNHEY and CDR2 as SVGAGI. The V and J ends lost 8 bases and 3 bases, in that order; junction bases with no gene match: 6. The CDR3 totals 13 residues. CDR3 coding DNA: TGTGCCAGCGGAGGACAGGGCCGCTACGAGCAGTACTTC. Translating gives CASGGQGRYEQYF.

Ten or more counts support this clonotype. The gene calls are TRBV20-1 and TRBJ2-5; the match to TRBD1 covers 7 bases. The CDR3 has 13 amino acids. V was pared by 4 bases and J by 6 bases, with 8 bases of the junction left unmatched. CDR1 is DFQATT, CDR2 SNEGSKA, per germline (reference sequence). The CDR3 region is CSAINRGGKTQYF. The CDR3 nucleotides read TGCAGTGCTATAAACAGGGGTGGTAAGACCCAGTACTTC.

This clonotype was found many times. The V call is TRBV7-9, the J call TRBJ1-2; 7 bases agree with TRBD1. Germline CDR1 and CDR2: SEHNR and FQNEAQ (reference sequence). The CDR3 has 16 residues. V lost 4 bases and J lost 4; bases outside the gene matches: 12. The CDR3, as DNA: TGTGCCAGCAGCTACGACTTGGACAGGCGAGGCTATGGCTACACCTTC. Its translation: CASSYDLDRRGYGYTF.

At least ten counts were recorded for this clonotype. This chain joins TRBV4-1 and TRBJ1-1; D is uncertain. Germline CDR1 MGHRA, CDR2 YSYEKL. This CDR3 contains 14 residues. V shed 1 base and J shed 3 bases, with 9 bases lying between them. This chain's CDR3 is CASSQVGRDTEAFF. The CDR3 DNA is TGCGCCAGCAGCCAAGTGGGTCGGGACACTGAAGCTTTCTTT.

This clonotype was seen many times. The chain uses TRBV5-1 and TRBJ2-3; possibly TRBD1 for D (5 bases). V shed 0 bases and J shed 3 bases, with 11 bases lying between them. The CDR3 has 15 residues. The germline CDR1 and CDR2 sequences are SGHRS and YFSETQ. This CDR3 reads CASSLAATVTDTQYF. CDR3 in DNA: TGCGCCAGCAGCTTGGCGGCGACAGTGACAGATACGCAGTATTTT.

This clonotype was seen a few times. V gene TRBV12-5 combines with J gene TRBJ1-1, with 7 bases matching TRBD1. Germline lookup yields CDR1 LGHNT and CDR2 FRNRAP. The trim removed 7 bases at V and 3 bases at J, leaving 8 bases unmatched. The CDR3 runs 14 residues. The CDR3 reads CASARGGIDTEAFF. In DNA form, the CDR3 reads TGTGCTAGTGCCCGAGGGGGCATCGACACTGAAGCTTTCTTT.

In its sample, this clonotype was seen many times. V usage is TRBV30 and J usage is TRBJ2-2; D is ambiguous. CDR1 GTSNPN and CDR2 SVGIG come from the germline V gene (reference sequence). This CDR3 spans 14 amino acids. V was shortened by 3 bases and J by 5 bases, with 13 bases between the two germline ends. CDR3 DNA: TGTGCCTGGAGGTACTACCCCATGACCGGGGAGCTGTTTTTT. This translates into CAWRYYPMTGELFF.

This clonotype was recorded a few times. The genes are TRBV12-3 or TRBV12-4 and TRBJ1-4, with 9 positions matching TRBD1. The CDR3 loop spans 14 amino acids. Trimming took 6 bases from V and 10 from J; bases not matched to a gene: 9. The CDR3 sequence: CASRQTGGLGKLFF. The CDR3 bases are TGTGCCAGCAGACAAACAGGGGGCCTGGGAAAACTGTTTTTT.